Presented here are 17 T cell receptor beta chains from one specimen sequenced in a study of cytomegalovirus exposure and HLA in healthy donors. The PCR had 60 Vbeta and 13 Jbeta primers. Assay: immunoSEQ multiplex PCR; the TCRdb copy retains only in-frame clones and omits some. There are 52,000 or so clones in the sample; about 80% occur only once, and about 1.5% lies in the top ten. Input material: PBMCs. The receptor source for this set is a female donor in good health and CMV-seronegative.

The chain is built from TRBV19 and TRBJ1-1; D perhaps matches TRBD1 (6 bases). The V end was cut by 8 bases, the J end by 1 base, with 23 bases between. The CDR3 extends over 17 amino acids. Germline lookup yields CDR1 LNHDA and CDR2 SQIVND (reference sequence). The CDR3 here is CASRTEPTGTANTEAFF. The DNA for the CDR3 is TGTGCCAGTCGGACCGAACCCACAGGGACGGCGAACACTGAAGCTTTCTTT.

This clone was seen a few times. J is TRBJ2-1 and V is TRBV29-1; a weak D match, TRBD1 (5 bases). Trimming took off 4 bases at V and 8 bases at J, with 12 bases between the two ends. The germline V gene encodes CDR1 SQVTM and CDR2 ANQGSEA. CDR3 size: 12 residues. The DNA of the CDR3 is TGCAGCGTTGTGGGCAGGGTCCATGAGCAGTTCTTC. It specifies CSVVGRVHEQFF.

In DNA form, the CDR3 reads TGTGCCAGCAGCTTGGAGTACAGCTCCTATAATTCACCCCTCCACTTT. Protein product: CASSLEYSSYNSPLHF. The genes are TRBV5-4 and TRBJ1-6, with no clear D. From germline, CDR1 is SGHNT and CDR2 YYREEE (reference sequence). Trimming removed 0 bases at V and 0 bases at J, with 7 bases between. The CDR3 is 16 amino acids. The full variable domain, its missing parts supplied by reference TRBV5-4 and TRBJ1-6, is ETGVTQSPTHLIKTRGQQVTLRCSSQSGHNTVSWYQQALGQGPQFIFQYYREEENGRGNFPPRFSGLQFPNYSSELNVNALELDDSALYLCASSLEYSSYNSPLHFGNGTRLTVT.

V usage is TRBV11-2 and J usage is TRBJ1-1, with 10 bases matching TRBD1. Trimming removed 4 bases from V and 0 bases from J; junction bases left unmatched: 11. Germline V gives CDR1 SGHAT, CDR2 FQNNGV. The CDR3 is made up of 18 amino acids. The CDR3 sequence: CASSYPGQGRSMNTEAFF. The CDR3 DNA reads TGTGCCAGCAGCTATCCGGGACAGGGGAGGTCCATGAACACTGAAGCTTTCTTT.

V and J are TRBV5-1 and TRBJ2-7; TRBD2 matches 9 bases. The CDR3 sequence is 15 residues long. The J segment lost 5 bases and the V segment lost 2 bases, leaving 8 bases of the junction unmatched. Germline V lookup: CDR1 SGHRS, CDR2 YFSETQ. In DNA form, the CDR3 reads TGCGCCAGCAGCTTAACCCTAGCGGGGAGTGACGAGCAGTACTTC. It yields the protein CASSLTLAGSDEQYF.

The chain uses TRBV18 and TRBJ1-1, with 8 bases aligning to TRBD1. The CDR3 spans 15 residues. CDR1 is KGHSH, CDR2 LQKENI, per germline. Germline trimming cut 1 base from V and 1 base from J; bases unmatched to any gene: 2. The CDR3, as DNA: TGTGCCAGCTCACCACAAGACAGGGGGAACACTGAAGCTTTCTTT. Translation: CASSPQDRGNTEAFF.

The chain joins TRBV5-1 to TRBJ2-1, with D perhaps matching TRBD1 (6 bases). The CDR3 is 15 residues long. Trimming removed 4 bases from V and 2 bases from J, with 13 bases in between. CDR1 and CDR2 (germline): SGHRS, YFSETQ. The CDR3 region has the DNA TGCGCCAGCAGCCTAAGGACAGAGCCCTACAATGAGCAGTTCTTC. Translated: CASSLRTEPYNEQFF.

The genes are TRBV5-1 and TRBJ2-1; D unresolved. The CDR3 totals 14 residues. The germline CDR1 and CDR2 sequences are SGHRS and YFSETQ. The V and J ends lost 3 bases and 0 bases respectively, with 7 bases between them. The CDR3 sequence: CASSSGDSYNEQFF. The CDR3 nucleotides read TGCGCCAGCAGCTCAGGTGACTCCTACAATGAGCAGTTCTTC.

In regard to this clone: The junction does not match germline at one end; this may be a read error. The V call is TRBV4-1, the J call TRBJ2-4; 8 bases line up with TRBD1. The CDR3 has 13 residues. The germline V gene encodes CDR1 MGHRA and CDR2 YSYEKL. The chain's CDR3 is CASSQLEDREKDF. Written as DNA, the CDR3 is TGCGCCAGCAGCCAGCTAGAGGACAGGGAGAAGGACTTC.

This clone was seen once. The chain uses TRBV27 and TRBJ1-1; no clear D gene. The CDR3 has 16 residues. Germline V lookup: CDR1 MNHEY, CDR2 SMNVEV (reference sequence). V was cut by 2 bases and J by 0 bases, with 13 bases left in between. CDR3 coding DNA: TGTGCCAGCAGTTTACGGCCAGGCGTCATGAACACTGAAGCTTTCTTT. It translates to CASSLRPGVMNTEAFF.

V is TRBV19 and J is TRBJ1-5, with D perhaps TRBD1 (5 bases). V was cut by 4 bases and J by 0 bases, with 16 bases left in between. The CDR3 sequence is 17 residues long. The V gene's germline CDR1 is LNHDA and CDR2 SQIVND (reference sequence). Written as DNA, the CDR3 is TGTGCCAGTAGTAGGGGCCTCGCCCGTTATAGCAATCAGCCCCAGCATTTT. It encodes CASSRGLARYSNQPQHF. Together with reference TRBV19 and TRBJ1-5, the CDR3 gives the full variable domain: DGGITQSPKYLFRKEGQNVTLSCEQNLNHDAMYWYRQDPGQGLRLIYYSQIVNDFQKGDIAEGYSVSREKKESFPLTVTSAQKNPTAFYLCASSRGLARYSNQPQHFGDGTRLSIL.

The genes are TRBV18 and TRBJ2-2, with D unresolved. The length of the CDR3 is 15 residues. CDR1 and CDR2 (germline): KGHSH, LQKENI. The V and J ends lost 5 bases and 4 bases respectively, with 14 bases between them. The CDR3 DNA is TGTGCCAGCTCATCATTCTGGTCAGGCACCGGGGAGCTGTTTTTT. Amino acids: CASSSFWSGTGELFF.

Turning to this clone: Other nucleotide sequences in the sample specify the same CDR3. This chain connects TRBV9 to TRBJ1-1; possible D gene TRBD1, 5 bases. The length of the CDR3 is 15 residues. V gave up 0 bases and J gave up 0 bases, with 9 bases separating them. Germline CDR1 reads SGDLS; CDR2 reads YYNGEE. CDR3 sequence reads: CASSVGGGMNTEAFF. DNA for the CDR3: TGTGCCAGCAGCGTAGGGGGGGGAATGAACACTGAAGCTTTCTTT.

The chain uses TRBV30 and TRBJ1-2; unclear D gene. Trimming removed 0 bases from V and 0 bases from J, with 8 bases in between. Germline lookup yields CDR1 GTSNPN and CDR2 SVGIG (reference sequence). The CDR3 consists of 14 residues. The chain's CDR3 is CAWSVRGTNYGYTF. The CDR3 nucleotides are TGTGCCTGGAGTGTGCGCGGAACTAACTATGGCTACACCTTC.

V and J are TRBV6-5 and TRBJ1-2; a weak D match, TRBD1 (5 bases). This CDR3 region has 15 residues. Between the trimmed V and J ends, which lost 0 bases and 2 bases, there was a span of 10 bases. Germline CDR1 and CDR2: MNHEY and SVGAGI. The DNA for the CDR3 is TGTGCCAGCAGTTACTCGACGGCAGGGAACTATGGCTACACCTTC. Translating gives CASSYSTAGNYGYTF.

The gene calls are TRBV2 and TRBJ1-4; possibly TRBD1 for D (6 bases). This CDR3 has 16 residues. V dropped 6 bases and J dropped 3 bases, with 17 bases sitting between them. The V gene's germline CDR1 is SNHLY and CDR2 FYNNEI. The CDR3 protein is CASRPRLGASNEKLFF. The CDR3 DNA sequence: TGTGCCAGCAGACCCAGGTTGGGGGCCTCTAATGAAAAACTGTTTTTT.

The chain joins TRBV27 to TRBJ1-2, with D tentatively TRBD1 (5 bases). V lost 7 bases, J lost 5 bases, and 14 bases lay in between. The CDR3 runs 13 residues. CDR1 and CDR2 (germline): MNHEY, SMNVEV (reference sequence). CDR3 protein: CASKTGEDYGYTF. The CDR3 coding sequence is TGTGCCAGCAAAACGGGGGAAGATTATGGCTACACCTTC.